What follows are 16 T cell receptor beta chains derived from one specimen sequenced in a study of early T cells in non-severe SARS-CoV-2 infection. TCRdb re-called the 5' RACE reads with MiXCR, one entry per CDR3 protein. The data contain about 88,000 distinct CDR3 sequences, 15% of them singletons. The sequencing input was whole blood. The receptors were sampled from an adult who was a healthcare worker with PCR-confirmed SARS-CoV-2 infection or an uninfected control (not recorded which).

The rearrangement uses TRBV6-6 and TRBJ2-5; TRBD2 agrees at 8 bases. CDR3 size: 12 residues. V shed 7 bases and J 9 bases; nucleotides not matched to a gene: 7. CDR1 MNHNY and CDR2 SVGAGI come from the germline V gene (reference sequence). The CDR3 loop reads CASTSGRLAQYF. CDR3 nucleotide sequence: TGTGCCAGCACAAGCGGGAGATTGGCCCAGTACTTC.

This clonotype was picked up a small number of times. The genes are TRBV10-2 and TRBJ2-5, with 12 bases matching TRBD1. After removal of 10 bases from V and 4 bases from J, the junction contained 7 bases not matched to a gene. CDR1 is WSHSY and CDR2 is SAAADI in the germline V gene. This CDR3 spans 14 amino acids. The CDR3 region is CAIRPGQGAETQYF. CDR3 in DNA: TGCGCCATCCGACCGGGACAGGGGGCAGAGACCCAGTACTTC.

In this sample, this clonotype turned up a few times. This rearrangement joins TRBV4-1 to TRBJ1-1; D gene ambiguous. The germline V gene encodes CDR1 MGHRA and CDR2 YSYEKL. The CDR3 runs 14 residues. Trimming took off 0 bases at V and 3 bases at J, with 8 bases between the two ends. The DNA for the CDR3 is TGCGCCAGCAGCCAAGATATAGGCGACACTGAAGCTTTCTTT. It yields the protein CASSQDIGDTEAFF.

This clonotype was counted many times. The V call is TRBV4-1, the J call TRBJ1-6; 12 nucleotides line up with TRBD1. Trimming took 8 bases from V and 11 from J; bases not matched to a gene: 4. The CDR3 is 13 residues long. Germline loops: CDR1 MGHRA, CDR2 YSYEKL. In DNA, the CDR3 is TGCGCCAGCGGGACAGGGGGCAAGCCACCCCTCCACTTT. Protein sequence: CASGTGGKPPLHF.

The gene calls are TRBV6-1 and TRBJ1-6, with no clear D. The CDR3 is 12 amino acids. The germline V gene encodes CDR1 MNHNS and CDR2 SASEGT. Trimming pared 1 base from V and 13 bases from J, leaving 8 bases between. The CDR3 reads CASSEGSRPLHF. DNA for the CDR3: TGTGCCAGCAGTGAAGGTTCTCGGCCCCTCCACTTT.

This clonotype was seen more than once but under ten times. This chain links TRBV28 with TRBJ2-3, with 8 nucleotides matching TRBD2. V lost 6 bases, J lost 5 bases, and 7 bases stayed unmatched. Per the germline V gene, CDR1 is MDHEN and CDR2 is SYDVKM. The CDR3 covers 14 residues. CDR3 sequence reads: CASRTAGTRDTQYF. CDR3 nucleotide sequence: TGTGCCAGCAGAACAGCCGGGACTAGAGATACGCAGTATTTT.

The V and J genes are TRBV4-3 and TRBJ2-1; unclear D gene. CDR1 LGHNA and CDR2 YSLEER come from the germline V gene. V was cut by 1 base and J by 8 bases, with 12 bases left in between. The CDR3 extends over 14 amino acids. The CDR3 nucleotides are TGCGCCAGCAGCCAAGCCACGGAAAACTATGAGCAGTTCTTC. Translating gives CASSQATENYEQFF.

J is TRBJ1-2 and V is TRBV4-3; TRBD1 aligns across 7 bases. The CDR3 covers 15 residues. From germline, CDR1 is LGHNA and CDR2 YSLEER. V gave up 4 bases and J gave up 4 bases; unmatched junction bases: 9. This CDR3 is CASSPQTGIVYGYTF. The CDR3 coding sequence is TGCGCCAGCAGCCCCCAGACAGGGATCGTCTATGGCTACACCTTC.

Only a few counts were recorded for this clonotype. The gene calls are TRBV11-2 and TRBJ2-5; D gene ambiguous. The CDR3 sequence is 12 residues long. Looked up from germline, CDR1 is SGHAT and CDR2 is FQNNGV. V was shortened by 0 bases and J by 5 bases, with 4 bases between the two germline ends. The CDR3 sequence is CASSLDLETQYF. CDR3 DNA: TGTGCCAGCAGCTTAGATCTGGAGACCCAGTACTTC.

This clonotype was seen only a few times. This chain uses TRBV28 with TRBJ2-3; 8 bases agree with TRBD2. The CDR3 is made up of 18 amino acids. With 4 bases clipped from V and 2 bases from J, the junction kept 14 bases outside the gene matches. Germline V gene data show CDR1 as MDHEN and CDR2 as SYDVKM. The CDR3, as DNA: TGTGCCAGCAGTTCCATCCGGGAGGGAACAGGGACCACAGATACGCAGTATTTT. Protein product: CASSSIREGTGTTDTQYF. The full variable domain, with the rest looked up from reference TRBV28 and TRBJ2-3, is DVKVTQSSRYLVKRTGEKVFLECVQDMDHENMFWYRQDPGLGLRLIYFSYDVKMKEKGDIPEGYSVSREKKERFSLILESASTNQTSMYLCASSSIREGTGTTDTQYFGPGTRLTVL.

The chain carries TRBV6-5 and TRBJ2-7; D call uncertain. The CDR3 runs 15 residues. The V gene lost 4 bases and the J gene lost 4 bases, with 17 bases spanning the gap. Germline values: CDR1 MNHEY, CDR2 SVGAGI. CDR3 DNA sequence: TGTGCCAGCAGTTCCCCCGGCGGACCTATATACGAGCAGTACTTC. This codes for CASSSPGGPIYEQYF.

In this sample, this clonotype turned up many times. This sequence joins TRBV20-1 and TRBJ2-5, with 8 bases matching TRBD2. The trim removed 4 bases at V and 1 base at J, leaving 14 bases unmatched. The CDR3 covers 17 residues. CDR1 and CDR2 (germline): DFQATT, SNEGSKA (reference sequence). The CDR3 coding sequence is TGCAGTGCTACCACCTACGGGGGGGGCGGACTCCAAGAGACCCAGTACTTC. Its translation: CSATTYGGGGLQETQYF.

The V call is TRBV29-1, the J call TRBJ2-1; 11 bases are a match to TRBD2. Germline assignment: CDR1 SQVTM and CDR2 ANQGSEA. The CDR3 has 13 residues. The trim removed 6 bases at V and 9 bases at J, leaving 7 bases unmatched. The CDR3 DNA follows: TGCAGCGTCTCGACTAGCGGGATCTTTGAGCAGTTCTTC. This translates into CSVSTSGIFEQFF.

In its sample, this clonotype was seen a few times. The chain combines TRBV28 with TRBJ2-5; D might be TRBD1 (6 bases). The CDR3 sequence is 13 residues long. The germline V gene has CDR1 MDHEN and CDR2 SYDVKM. Trimming stripped 6 bases from V and 4 bases from J, with 12 bases between. The CDR3: CASRGPGAETQYF. CDR3 nucleotide sequence: TGTGCCAGCAGGGGACCAGGGGCAGAGACCCAGTACTTC.

This rearrangement joins TRBV7-9 to TRBJ2-2; D ambiguous. The CDR3 covers 12 residues. Germline V gene sequence: CDR1 SEHNR, CDR2 FQNEAQ (reference sequence). V was shortened by 6 bases and J by 3 bases, with 5 bases between the two germline ends. CDR3 DNA: TGTGCCAGCAGTTGGGACACCGGGGAGCTGTTTTTT. It is translated as CASSWDTGELFF.

This clonotype was found many times. The V gene is TRBV7-8, the J gene TRBJ1-5; the D gene is possibly TRBD1 (5 bases). This CDR3 comprises 12 residues. V was shortened by 8 bases and J by 4 bases, with 9 bases between the two germline ends. Germline V gene lookup returns CDR1 SGHVS and CDR2 FQNEAQ. CDR3 amino acids: CASGEGNQPQHF. The CDR3 region has the DNA TGTGCCAGCGGGGAGGGGAATCAGCCCCAGCATTTT.